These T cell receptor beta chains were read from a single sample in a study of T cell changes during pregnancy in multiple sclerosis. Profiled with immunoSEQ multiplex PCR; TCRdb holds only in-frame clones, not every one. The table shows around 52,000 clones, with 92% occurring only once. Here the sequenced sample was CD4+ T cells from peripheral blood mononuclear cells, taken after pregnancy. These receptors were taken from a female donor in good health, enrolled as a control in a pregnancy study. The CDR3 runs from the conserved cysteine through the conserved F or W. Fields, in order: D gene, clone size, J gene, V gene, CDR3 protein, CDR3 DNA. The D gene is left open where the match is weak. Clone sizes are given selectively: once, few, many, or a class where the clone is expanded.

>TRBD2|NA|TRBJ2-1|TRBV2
CASGKAGGYNEQFF
TGTGCCAGCGGTAAGGCGGGGGGATACAATGAGCAGTTCTTC
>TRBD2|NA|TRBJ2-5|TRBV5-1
CASSIFGGDQETQYF
TGCGCCAGCAGTATATTTGGGGGGGACCAAGAGACCCAGTACTTC
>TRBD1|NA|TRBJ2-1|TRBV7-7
CASSQRTGGTNEQFF
TGTGCTAGCAGCCAGCGGACAGGGGGCACAAATGAGCAGTTCTTC
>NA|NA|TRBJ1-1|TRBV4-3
CASSQDTGGTEAFF
TGCGCCAGCAGCCAAGATACCGGGGGTACTGAAGCTTTCTTT
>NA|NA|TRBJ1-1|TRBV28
CASSLFGGTEAFF
TGTGCCAGCAGTTTATTCGGGGGAACTGAAGCTTTCTTT
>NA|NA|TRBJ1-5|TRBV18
CASSPVDGNQPQHF
TGTGCCAGCTCACCGGTCGACGGGAATCAGCCCCAGCATTTT
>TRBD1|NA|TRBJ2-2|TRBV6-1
CASRGDRAWTGELFF
TGTGCCAGCAGGGGGGACAGGGCTTGGACCGGGGAGCTGTTTTTT
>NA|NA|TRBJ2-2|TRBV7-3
CASRTGNTGELFF
TGTGCCAGCAGGACAGGGAACACCGGGGAGCTGTTTTTT
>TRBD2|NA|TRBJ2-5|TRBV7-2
CASSQRGLGETQYF
TGTGCCAGCAGCCAGAGGGGACTAGGCGAGACCCAGTACTTC
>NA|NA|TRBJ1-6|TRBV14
CASSFQAWSSYNSPLHF
TGTGCCAGCAGCTTCCAAGCATGGAGCTCCTATAATTCACCCCTCCACTTT
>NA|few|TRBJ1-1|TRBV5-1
CASSVLQAVNTEAFF
TGCGCCAGCAGCGTGTTACAGGCTGTGAACACTGAAGCTTTCTTT
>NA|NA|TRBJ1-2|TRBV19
CASSRGGDYGYTF
TGTGCCAGTAGTCGAGGCGGTGACTATGGCTACACCTTC
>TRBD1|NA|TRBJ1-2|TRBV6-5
CASSYLDRAAGYTF
TGTGCCAGCAGTTACTTGGACAGGGCGGCGGGCTACACCTTC
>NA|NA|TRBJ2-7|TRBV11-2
CASSLGVGPYEQYF
TGTGCCAGCAGCTTAGGGGTGGGGCCCTACGAGCAGTACTTC
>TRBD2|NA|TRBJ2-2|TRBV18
CASSAQIAGGSNTGELFF
TGTGCCAGCTCCGCCCAAATAGCGGGGGGCTCGAACACCGGGGAGCTGTTTTTT
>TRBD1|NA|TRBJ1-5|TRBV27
CASSSGTGVSQPQHF
TGTGCCAGCAGCTCCGGGACAGGGGTTTCCCAGCCCCAGCATTTT
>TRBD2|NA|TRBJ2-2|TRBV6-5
CASRTGLVNTGELFF
TGTGCCAGCAGGACGGGACTAGTCAACACCGGGGAGCTGTTTTTT
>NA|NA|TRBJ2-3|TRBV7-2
CASSPRWDTQYF
TGTGCCAGCAGCCCACGGTGGGATACGCAGTATTTT
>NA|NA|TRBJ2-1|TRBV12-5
CASGIHRGSSYNEQFF
TGTGCTAGTGGTATCCATCGGGGGAGCTCCTACAATGAGCAGTTCTTC
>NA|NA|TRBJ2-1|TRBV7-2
CASSAIWTPYNEQFF
TGTGCCAGCAGCGCCATTTGGACTCCTTACAATGAGCAGTTCTTC
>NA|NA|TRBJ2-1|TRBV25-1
CASSTLTGLNEQFF
TGTGCCAGCAGTACCCTGACTGGACTCAATGAGCAGTTCTTC
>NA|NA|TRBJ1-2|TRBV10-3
CAISETANYGYTF
TGTGCCATCAGTGAGACGGCTAACTATGGCTACACCTTC
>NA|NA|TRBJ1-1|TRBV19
CASSVNPGSIEAFF
TGTGCCAGTAGTGTGAATCCGGGAAGCATTGAAGCTTTCTTT
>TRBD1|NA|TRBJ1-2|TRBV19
CASRPGQAWGYGYTF
TGTGCCAGTAGACCCGGACAGGCTTGGGGCTATGGCTACACCTTC
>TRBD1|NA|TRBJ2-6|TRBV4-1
CASSHTGGAAGANVLTF
TGCGCCAGCAGCCATACAGGGGGCGCGGCTGGGGCCAACGTCCTGACTTTC
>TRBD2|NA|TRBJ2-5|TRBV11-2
CASSRTSGGAQETQYF
TGTGCCAGCAGCCGCACTAGCGGGGGGGCCCAAGAGACCCAGTACTTC
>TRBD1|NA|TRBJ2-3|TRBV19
CASKRGRTDTQYF
TGTGCCAGTAAAAGGGGGCGCACAGATACGCAGTATTTT
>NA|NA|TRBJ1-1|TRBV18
CASSPQGGHLNTEAFF
TGTGCCAGCTCACCACAAGGCGGCCACTTGAACACTGAAGCTTTCTTT
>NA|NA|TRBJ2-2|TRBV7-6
CASSPSGTANTGELFF
TGTGCCAGCAGCCCATCCGGGACTGCGAACACCGGGGAGCTGTTTTTT
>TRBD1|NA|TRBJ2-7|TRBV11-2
CASARQGPYEQYF
TGTGCCAGCGCGAGACAGGGGCCCTACGAGCAGTACTTC
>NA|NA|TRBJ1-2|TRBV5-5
CASSQLDSPDYGYTF
TGTGCCAGCAGCCAACTGGACAGCCCAGACTATGGCTACACCTTC
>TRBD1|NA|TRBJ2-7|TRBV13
CASSTGDSSYEQYF
TGTGCCAGCAGCACCGGGGACAGCTCCTACGAGCAGTACTTC
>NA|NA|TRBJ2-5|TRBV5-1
CASSRTDQETQYF
TGCGCCAGCAGCCGGACAGACCAAGAGACCCAGTACTTC
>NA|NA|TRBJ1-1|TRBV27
CASSSPGMNTEAFF
TGTGCCAGCAGTTCCCCCGGGATGAACACTGAAGCTTTCTTT
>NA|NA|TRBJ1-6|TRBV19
CASSSLDRGLTLHF
TGTGCCAGTAGTTCCTTAGATAGAGGTCTCACCCTCCACTTT
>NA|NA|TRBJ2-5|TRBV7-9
CASSSAGSQETQYF
TGTGCCAGCAGCAGTGCAGGGTCACAAGAGACCCAGTACTTC
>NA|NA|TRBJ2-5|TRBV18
CASSPPEVQETQYF
TGTGCCAGCTCACCACCCGAGGTCCAAGAGACCCAGTACTTC
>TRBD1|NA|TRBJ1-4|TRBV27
CASSLGGGGNEKLFF
TGTGCCAGCAGTTTAGGCGGAGGGGGCAATGAAAAACTGTTTTTT
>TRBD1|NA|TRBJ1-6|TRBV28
CASREPLGTGTSPLHF
TGTGCCAGCAGAGAGCCACTGGGGACAGGGACGTCACCCCTCCACTTT
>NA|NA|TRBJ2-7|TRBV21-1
CASSSRYEQYF
TGTGCCAGCAGCAGCCGGTACGAGCAGTACTTC
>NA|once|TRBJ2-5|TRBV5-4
CASSFYREGQETQYF
TGTGCCAGCAGCTTTTACAGGGAGGGCCAAGAGACCCAGTACTTC
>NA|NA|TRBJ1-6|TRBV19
CASSPGGNSPLHF
TGTGCCAGTAGTCCCGGGGGAAATTCACCCCTCCACTTT
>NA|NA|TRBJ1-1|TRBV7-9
CASSLAGGKETEAFF
TGTGCCAGCAGCTTGGCAGGTGGAAAGGAAACTGAAGCTTTCTTT
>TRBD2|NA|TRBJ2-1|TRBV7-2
CASSIGTSGGKYNEQFF
TGTGCCAGCAGCATCGGGACTAGCGGGGGAAAATACAATGAGCAGTTCTTC
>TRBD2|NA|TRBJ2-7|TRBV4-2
CASSHSWSSGGNSYEQYF
TGTGCCAGCAGCCACTCTTGGTCTAGCGGGGGCAACTCCTACGAGCAGTACTTC
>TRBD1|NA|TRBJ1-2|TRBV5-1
CASSPDRNYGYTF
TGCGCCAGCAGCCCGGACAGGAACTATGGCTACACCTTC